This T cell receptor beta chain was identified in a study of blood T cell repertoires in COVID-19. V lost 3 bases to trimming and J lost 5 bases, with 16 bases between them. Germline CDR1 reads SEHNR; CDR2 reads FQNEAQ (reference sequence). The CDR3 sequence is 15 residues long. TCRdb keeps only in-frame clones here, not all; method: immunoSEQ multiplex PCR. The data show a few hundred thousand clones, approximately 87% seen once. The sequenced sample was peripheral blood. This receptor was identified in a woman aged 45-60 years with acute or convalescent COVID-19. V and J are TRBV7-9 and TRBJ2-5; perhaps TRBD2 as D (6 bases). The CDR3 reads CASSLEGLPRETQYF. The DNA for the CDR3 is TGTGCCAGCAGCTTGGAGGGACTTCCACGGGAGACCCAGTACTTC.